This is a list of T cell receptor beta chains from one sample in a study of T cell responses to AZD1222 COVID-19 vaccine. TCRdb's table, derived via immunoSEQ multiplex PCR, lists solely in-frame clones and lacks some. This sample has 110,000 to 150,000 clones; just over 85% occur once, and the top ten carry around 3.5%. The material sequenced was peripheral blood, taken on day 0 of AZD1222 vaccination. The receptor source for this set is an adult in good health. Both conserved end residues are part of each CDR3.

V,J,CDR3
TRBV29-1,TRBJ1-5,CSASAEEGQPQHF
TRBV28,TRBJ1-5,CASSSHGGSQPQHF
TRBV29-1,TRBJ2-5,CSAAQGARETQYF
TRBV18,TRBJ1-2,CASSPFTGEYGYTF
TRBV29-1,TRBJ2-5,CSAWTGAQETQYF
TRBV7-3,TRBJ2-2,CASSLYSTGELFF
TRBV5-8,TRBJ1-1,CASSKGHIAMNTEAFF
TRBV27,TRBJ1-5,CASRADPGGQGQPQHF
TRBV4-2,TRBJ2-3,CASSHGGLAGEDTQYF
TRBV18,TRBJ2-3,CASSPPGLALTDTQYF
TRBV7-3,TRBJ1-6,CASSFRGSPLHF
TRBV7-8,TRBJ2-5,CASSLGAVQETQYF
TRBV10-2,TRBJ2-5,CASSESSFGTQYF
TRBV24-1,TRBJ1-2,CATSEGGFYGYTF
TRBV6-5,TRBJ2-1,CALGGGGLNEQFF
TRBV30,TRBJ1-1,CAWSYDVYTEAFF
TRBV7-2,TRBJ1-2,CASSLTPGGNYGYTF
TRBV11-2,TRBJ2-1,CASSLEGGWQSSYNEQFF
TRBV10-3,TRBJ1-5,CAISEQAGANQPQHF
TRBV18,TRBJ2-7,CASSPTPGTGRYEQYF
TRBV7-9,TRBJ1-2,CASSPQGHGYTF
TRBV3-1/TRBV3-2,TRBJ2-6,CASSQGTGGANVLTF
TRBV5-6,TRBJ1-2,CASSLGPSGNYGYTF
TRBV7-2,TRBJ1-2,CASSSDRGFYGYTF
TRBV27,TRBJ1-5,CASSLGYSNQPQHF
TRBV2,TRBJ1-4,CASTQGRVLSEKLFF
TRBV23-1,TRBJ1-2,CASSQSLWGQTSYGYTF
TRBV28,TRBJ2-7,CASSRGSSYEQYF
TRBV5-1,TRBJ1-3,CASSLVGPSLGNTIYF
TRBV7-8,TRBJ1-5,CASSRDQQPQHF
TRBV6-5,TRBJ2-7,CASSSIYEQYF
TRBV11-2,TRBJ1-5,CASSLGDRGHQPQHF
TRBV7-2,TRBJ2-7,CASGLTTSPYEQYF
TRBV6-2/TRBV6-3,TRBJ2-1,CASSKTSGSPNEQFF
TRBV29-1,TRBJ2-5,CSVVPVWKETQYF
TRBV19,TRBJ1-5,CASTDRVGQPQHF
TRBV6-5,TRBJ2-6,CASSYGADGANVLTF
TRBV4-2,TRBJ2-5,CASSQSLADQETQYF
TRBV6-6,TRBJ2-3,CASGRRMGQGRDTQYF
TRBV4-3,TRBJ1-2,CASSPVGQSSNYGYTF
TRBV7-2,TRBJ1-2,CASKSSGLSDGYTF
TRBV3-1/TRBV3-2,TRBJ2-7,CASSQVVGRGPSEQYF
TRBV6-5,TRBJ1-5,CASRGLGGADQPQHF
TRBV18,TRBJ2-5,CASSPWQVEETQYF
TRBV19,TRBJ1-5,CATTDRGQGQPQHF
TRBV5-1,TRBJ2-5,CASSLRQETQYF
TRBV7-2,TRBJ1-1,CASSFLTAEAFF
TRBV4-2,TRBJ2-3,CASRRGGEVTDTQYF
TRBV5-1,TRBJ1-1,CASSSQGGRDTEAFF
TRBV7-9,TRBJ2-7,CASSLVYEQYF
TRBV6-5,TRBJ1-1,CASSYYWENTEAFF
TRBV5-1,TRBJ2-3,CASSSQGIPTDTQYF
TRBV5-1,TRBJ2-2,CASSSLTSPSTGELFF
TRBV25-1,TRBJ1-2,CASSEPDRVGGYTF
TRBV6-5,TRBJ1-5,CATDRTGGFQPQHF
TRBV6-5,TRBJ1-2,CASSYSDRVDGYTF
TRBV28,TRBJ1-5,CASRPAGGLSNQPQHF
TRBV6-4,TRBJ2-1,CASRDSDRAAEQFF
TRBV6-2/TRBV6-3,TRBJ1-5,CASSYSPHRGSQPQHF